The 9 T cell receptor beta chains given below trace back to one sample, sequenced in a study of PD-1 blockade in classical Hodgkin lymphoma. Some clones are missing from TCRdb's copy, which holds only in-frame ones; the method was immunoSEQ multiplex PCR. The sample consists of some 30,000 clones, approximately 90% of them appearing once. The time point here: cycle 4 day 1 (C4D1), after around six weeks of nivolumab. Every patient experienced relapse after autologous stem cell transplantation, and brentuximab vedotin exposure varied. CD4+ T cells were purified from thawed PBMCs by magnetic negative selection. The sample here was CD4+ T cells from blood, taken before the fourth cycle of nivolumab. The source of these receptors is a human donor with classical Hodgkin lymphoma.

The J gene is TRBJ2-6, the V gene TRBV28; D remains unclear. V lost 8 bases and J lost 1, with 3 bases in between. The V gene's germline CDR1 is MDHEN and CDR2 SYDVKM. This CDR3 has 12 amino acids. CDR3 amino acids: CASASGANVLTF. CDR3 coding DNA: TGTGCCAGCGCGTCTGGGGCCAACGTCCTGACTTTC.

This clone occurred once. The chain links TRBV7-9 to TRBJ2-3; D is unclear. Germline lookup yields CDR1 SEHNR and CDR2 FQNEAQ (reference sequence). V lost 5 bases and J 5 bases, leaving 14 bases between the germline ends. The CDR3 has 14 residues. The CDR3 region is CASSAREVLDTQYF. The CDR3 DNA sequence: TGTGCCAGCAGCGCTAGAGAGGTTTTAGATACGCAGTATTTT.

The chain combines TRBV6-6 with TRBJ2-1, with D unresolved. Germline CDR1 reads MNHNY; CDR2 reads SVGAGI (reference sequence). The CDR3 length is 12 residues. Trimming removed 7 bases at V and 8 bases at J, with 12 bases between. This CDR3 is CASKSFSDEQFF. CDR3 nucleotides: TGTGCCAGCAAGTCCTTCTCCGATGAGCAGTTCTTC.

The J gene is TRBJ1-4, the V gene TRBV29-1, with TRBD1 identical over 9 bases. V lost 6 bases and J lost 6; bases outside the gene matches: 11. The CDR3 is made up of 15 amino acids. Germline V gene lookup returns CDR1 SQVTM and CDR2 ANQGSEA. The CDR3 region is CSVAISGTGHEKLFF. The CDR3 nucleotides read TGCAGCGTCGCAATTTCCGGGACAGGGCATGAAAAACTGTTTTTT. Combining the CDR3 with reference TRBV29-1 and TRBJ1-4 gives the whole variable domain SAVISQKPSRDICQRGTSLTIQCQVDSQVTMMFWYRQQPGQSLTLIATANQGSEATYESGFVIDKFPISRPNLTFSTLTVSNMSPEDSSIYLCSVAISGTGHEKLFFGSGTQLSVL.

This chain links TRBV6-1 with TRBJ2-3, with TRBD1 matching 8 bases. The CDR3 runs 15 residues. Looked up from germline, CDR1 is MNHNS and CDR2 is SASEGT. The V and J ends lost 5 bases and 3 bases, in that order; junction bases with no gene match: 7. The CDR3 protein is CASSRDRLRTDTQYF. CDR3 nucleotide sequence: TGTGCCAGCAGTCGGGACAGGTTGCGAACAGATACGCAGTATTTT.

This clone was observed a few times. This chain connects TRBV10-3 to TRBJ1-1; no clear D. V dropped 4 bases and J dropped 4 bases, with 10 bases sitting between them. CDR1 is ENHRY, CDR2 SYGVKD, per germline. The CDR3 has 13 amino acids. The CDR3 nucleotides are TGTGCCATCAGTGGAAGGGAGACCACTGAAGCTTTCTTT. Amino acids: CAISGRETTEAFF.

This clone appeared a single time. The chain carries TRBV10-3 and TRBJ1-2; 8 bases match TRBD1. Germline-derived CDR1 and CDR2 are ENHRY and SYGVKD. V shed 6 bases, J shed 3 bases, and the junction held 6 bases outside the gene matches. This CDR3 spans 14 amino acids. In DNA form, the CDR3 reads TGTGCCATCAGCCGCCGGACAGGGCACTATGGCTACACCTTC. Protein: CAISRRTGHYGYTF.

DNA for the CDR3: TGCAGCGTTGGGTGGGGGGGGAACACTGAAGCTTTCTTT. As protein: CSVGWGGNTEAFF. The chain combines TRBV29-1 with TRBJ1-1; tentative D call: TRBD1 (5 bases). This CDR3 spans 13 amino acids. Germline CDR1 SQVTM, CDR2 ANQGSEA. V gave up 4 bases and J gave up 1 base, with 10 bases separating them.

The rearrangement links TRBV5-1 to TRBJ1-1; no clear D. V was clipped by 2 bases and J by 3 bases, with 8 bases between them. Germline V CDR1 and CDR2: SGHRS, YFSETQ. This CDR3 comprises 13 residues. The CDR3 nucleotides read TGCGCCAGCAGCTTCCAGAAGGACACTGAAGCTTTCTTT. Translation: CASSFQKDTEAFF.